This T cell receptor beta chain is from a study of identical twins. The CDR3 is made up of 16 amino acids. The trim removed 3 bases at V and 3 bases at J, leaving 7 bases unmatched. Germline V gene data show CDR1 as MDHEN and CDR2 as SYDVKM. Each CDR3 protein gets one entry after TCRdb re-called the 5' RACE reads with MiXCR. There are 450,000 or so distinct CDR3 sequences in the sample; about a fifth occur only once, and roughly an eighth lies in the top ten. In every case, the donor was a healthy Caucasian. The table lists this clonotype with a few counts. J is TRBJ2-3 and V is TRBV28; 9 bases fit TRBD2. The sequencing input was naive T cells sorted from blood. The receptor comes from a man aged 45-65 years in good health. The DNA for the CDR3 is TGTGCCAGCAGTTTTGGGCGGGGGGGGAGTACAGATACGCAGTATTTT. Protein sequence: CASSFGRGGSTDTQYF. Looking up the rest from reference TRBV28 and TRBJ2-3 gives the full variable domain: DVKVTQSSRYLVKRTGEKVFLECVQDMDHENMFWYRQDPGLGLRLIYFSYDVKMKEKGDIPEGYSVSREKKERFSLILESASTNQTSMYLCASSFGRGGSTDTQYFGPGTRLTVL.